These 4 T cell receptor beta chains came from one sample sequenced in a study of cytomegalovirus exposure and HLA in healthy donors. The protocol was immunoSEQ multiplex PCR, while the TCRdb copy is restricted to in-frame clones and leaves out a portion. The repertoire holds 150,000 to 250,000 clones, with about 79% as singletons. Sequenced input: PBMCs. The source is a woman aged 30 to 39 in good health and CMV-seropositive.

The rearrangement joins TRBV6-5 to TRBJ2-5; 7 bases match TRBD2. Germline lookup yields CDR1 MNHEY and CDR2 SVGAGI. The CDR3 is 15 residues long. J lost 4 bases, V lost 0 bases, and 5 bases had no gene match. CDR3 sequence reads: CASSYSNGGLETQYF. For the CDR3, the DNA is TGTGCCAGCAGTTACTCGAACGGGGGGTTAGAGACCCAGTACTTC.

The V and J genes are TRBV25-1 and TRBJ2-7; perhaps TRBD1 as D (6 bases). The CDR3 spans 14 residues. V lost 1 base, J lost 4 bases, and 11 bases lay in between. CDR1 and CDR2 from the germline V gene are MGHDK and SYGVNS. CDR3 residues: CASSEWGTQYEQYF. The DNA for the CDR3 is TGTGCCAGCAGTGAATGGGGGACACAATACGAGCAGTACTTC.

The J gene is TRBJ2-7, the V gene TRBV19; D possibly corresponds to TRBD2 (6 bases). V lost 1 base to trimming and J lost 6 bases, with 16 bases between them. Germline V gene lookup returns CDR1 LNHDA and CDR2 SQIVND (reference sequence). This CDR3 has 15 residues. As DNA, the CDR3 is TGTGCCAGTAGTATAGGTCGGGGAGGATTTCTCGAGCAGTACTTC. Translation: CASSIGRGGFLEQYF. Complete variable domain (other parts from reference TRBV19 and TRBJ2-7): DGGITQSPKYLFRKEGQNVTLSCEQNLNHDAMYWYRQDPGQGLRLIYYSQIVNDFQKGDIAEGYSVSREKKESFPLTVTSAQKNPTAFYLCASSIGRGGFLEQYFGPGTRLTVT.

This chain links TRBV6-1 with TRBJ1-3; 8 bases match TRBD1. CDR3 size: 15 residues. The ends lost 4 bases at V and 10 bases at J; junction bases unmatched: 12. The germline gives CDR1 MNHNS, CDR2 SASEGT. CDR3: CASSGHRGRGATIYF. CDR3 coding DNA: TGTGCCAGCAGTGGGCACAGGGGGAGGGGAGCTACCATATATTTT.